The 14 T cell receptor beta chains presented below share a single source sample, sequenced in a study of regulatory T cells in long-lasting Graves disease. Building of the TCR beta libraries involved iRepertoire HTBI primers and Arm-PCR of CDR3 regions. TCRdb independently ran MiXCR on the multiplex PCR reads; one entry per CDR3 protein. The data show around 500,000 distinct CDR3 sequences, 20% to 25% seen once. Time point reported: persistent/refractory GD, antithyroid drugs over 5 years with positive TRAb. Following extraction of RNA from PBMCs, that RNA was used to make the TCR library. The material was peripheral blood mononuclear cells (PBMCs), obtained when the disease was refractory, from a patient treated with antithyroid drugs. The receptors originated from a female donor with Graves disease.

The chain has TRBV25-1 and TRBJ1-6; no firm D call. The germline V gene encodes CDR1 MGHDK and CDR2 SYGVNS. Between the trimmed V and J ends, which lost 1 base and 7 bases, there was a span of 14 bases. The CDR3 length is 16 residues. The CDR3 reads CASSELGGEYNSPLHF. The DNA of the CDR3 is TGTGCCAGCAGTGAATTAGGTGGAGAGTACAATTCACCCCTCCACTTT. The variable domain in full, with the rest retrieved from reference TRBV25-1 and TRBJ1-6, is EADIYQTPRYLVIGTGKKITLECSQTMGHDKMYWYQQDPGMELHLIHYSYGVNSTEKGDLSSESTVSRIRTEHFPLTLESARPSHTSQYLCASSELGGEYNSPLHFGNGTRLTVT.

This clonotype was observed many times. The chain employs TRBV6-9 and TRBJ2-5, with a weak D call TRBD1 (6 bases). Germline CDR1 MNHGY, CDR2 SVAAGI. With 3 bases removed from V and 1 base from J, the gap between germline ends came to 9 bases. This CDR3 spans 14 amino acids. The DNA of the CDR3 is TGTGCCAGCAGTTACCAGGGGACCCAAGAGACCCAGTACTTC. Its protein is CASSYQGTQETQYF.

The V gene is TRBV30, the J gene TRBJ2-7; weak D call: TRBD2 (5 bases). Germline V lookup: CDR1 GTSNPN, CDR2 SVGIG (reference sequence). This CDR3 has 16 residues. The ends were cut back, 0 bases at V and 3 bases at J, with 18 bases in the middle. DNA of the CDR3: TGTGCCTGGAGTGTACCGGAGCGGCCCCGAAACTACGAGCAGTACTTC. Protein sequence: CAWSVPERPRNYEQYF.

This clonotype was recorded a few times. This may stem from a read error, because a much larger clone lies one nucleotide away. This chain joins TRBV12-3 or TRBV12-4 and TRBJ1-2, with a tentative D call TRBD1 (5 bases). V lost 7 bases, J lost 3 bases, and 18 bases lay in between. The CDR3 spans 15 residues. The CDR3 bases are TGTGCCAGCACCAACTGGGGCACCGCTTACTATGGCTACACCTTC. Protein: CASTNWGTAYYGYTF.

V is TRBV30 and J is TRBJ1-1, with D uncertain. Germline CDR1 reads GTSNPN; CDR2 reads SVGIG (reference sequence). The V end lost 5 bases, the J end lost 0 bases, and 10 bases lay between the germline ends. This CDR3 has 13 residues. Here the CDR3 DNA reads TGTGCCTGGGAAGGGAATATGAACACTGAAGCTTTCTTT. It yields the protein CAWEGNMNTEAFF.

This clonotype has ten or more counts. The CDR3 nucleotides read TGTGCCAGCAGTTTCCAGGACTTCGACTACGAGCAGTACTTC. This encodes CASSFQDFDYEQYF. The chain links TRBV28 to TRBJ2-7; D might be TRBD2 (5 bases). This CDR3 has 14 residues. In germline, CDR1 is MDHEN, CDR2 SYDVKM. V shed 3 bases and J shed 3 bases, with 12 bases lying between them.

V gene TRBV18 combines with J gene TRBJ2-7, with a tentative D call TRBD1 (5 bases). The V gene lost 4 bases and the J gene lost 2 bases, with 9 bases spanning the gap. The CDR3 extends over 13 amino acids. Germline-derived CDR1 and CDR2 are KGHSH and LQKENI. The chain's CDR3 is CASSQGSPYEQYF. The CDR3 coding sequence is TGTGCCAGCTCACAGGGGTCACCCTACGAGCAGTACTTC.

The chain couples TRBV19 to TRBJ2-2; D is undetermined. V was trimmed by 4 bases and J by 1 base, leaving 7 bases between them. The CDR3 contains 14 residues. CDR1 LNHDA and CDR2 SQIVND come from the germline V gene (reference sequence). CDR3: CASSKGRNTGELFF. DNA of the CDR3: TGTGCCAGTAGTAAAGGTCGGAACACCGGGGAGCTGTTTTTT.

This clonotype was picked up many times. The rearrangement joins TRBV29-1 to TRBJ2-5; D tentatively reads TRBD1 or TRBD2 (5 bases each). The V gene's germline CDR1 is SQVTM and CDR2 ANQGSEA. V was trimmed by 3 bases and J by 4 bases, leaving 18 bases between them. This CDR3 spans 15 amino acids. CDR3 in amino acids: CSVDSRVGVGETQYF. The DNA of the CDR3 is TGCAGCGTTGACTCGCGGGTGGGGGTAGGAGAGACCCAGTACTTC.

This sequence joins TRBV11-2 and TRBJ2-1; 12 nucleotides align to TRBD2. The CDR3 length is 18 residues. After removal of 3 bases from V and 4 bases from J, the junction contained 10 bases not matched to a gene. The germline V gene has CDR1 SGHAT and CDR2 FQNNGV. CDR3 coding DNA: TGTGCCAGCAGCTTTTCAGTAGGGGGACTAGCGGGTTACAATGAGCAGTTCTTC. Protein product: CASSFSVGGLAGYNEQFF.

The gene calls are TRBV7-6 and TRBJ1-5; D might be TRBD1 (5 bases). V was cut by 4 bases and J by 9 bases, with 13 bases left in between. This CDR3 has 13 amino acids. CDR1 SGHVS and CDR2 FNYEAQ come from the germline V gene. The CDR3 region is CASSYGGSRPQHF. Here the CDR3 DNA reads TGTGCCAGCAGCTATGGGGGTAGCCGGCCCCAGCATTTT.

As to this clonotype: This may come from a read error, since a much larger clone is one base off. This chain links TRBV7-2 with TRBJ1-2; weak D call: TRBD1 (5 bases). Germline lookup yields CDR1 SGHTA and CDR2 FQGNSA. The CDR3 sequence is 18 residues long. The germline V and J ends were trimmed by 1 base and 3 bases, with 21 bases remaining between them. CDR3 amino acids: CASSLGKLGAAQDYGYTF. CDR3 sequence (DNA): TGTGCCAGCAGCTTAGGTAAGCTTGGGGCGGCTCAGGACTATGGCTACACCTTC.

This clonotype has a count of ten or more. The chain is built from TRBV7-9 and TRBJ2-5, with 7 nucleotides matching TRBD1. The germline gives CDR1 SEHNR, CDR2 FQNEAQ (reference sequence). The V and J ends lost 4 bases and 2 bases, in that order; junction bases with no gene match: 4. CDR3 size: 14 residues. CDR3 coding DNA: TGTGCCAGCAGCTCGACAGGGCCGCAAGAGACCCAGTACTTC. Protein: CASSSTGPQETQYF.

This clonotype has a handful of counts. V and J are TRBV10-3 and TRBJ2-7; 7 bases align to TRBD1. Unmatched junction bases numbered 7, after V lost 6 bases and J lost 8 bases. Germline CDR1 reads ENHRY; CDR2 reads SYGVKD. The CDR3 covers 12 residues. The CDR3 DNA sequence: TGTGCCATCAGGGACCGACAGGGCAAGCAGTACTTC. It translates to CAIRDRQGKQYF.